This TCR beta chain derives from a study of T cell responses to AZD1222 COVID-19 vaccine. The germline V gene encodes CDR1 SGHRS and CDR2 YFSETQ. The length of the CDR3 is 13 residues. Trimming took 4 bases from V and 13 from J, leaving 15 bases between them. Points on this clone: The antigen is unknown.

Generated by immunoSEQ multiplex PCR, the TCRdb table keeps only in-frame clones and is missing some. The sample lists some 93,000 clones, 88% occurring once. Study observations and caveats: Distributed over spike, vaccine-associated CD4 TCRs predominated at 160-218 and 743-854. No repertoire was sampled before or during the peak T cell response, only after it. Spike-specific TCRs gained breadth and depth after people received two AZD1222 doses. Nearly half of spike-specific TCRs reportedly target variant regions that are unmutated in the B.1.351 and B.1.1.7 variants.

The TCR comes from an adult who received the AZD1222 COVID-19 vaccine. Specimen: peripheral blood, collected 28 days after the second AZD1222 dose. This chain uses TRBV5-1 with TRBJ1-6; maybe TRBD1 (6 bases). The CDR3 here is CASSRTGNLPLHF. Here the CDR3 DNA reads TGCGCCAGCAGCAGAACAGGGAATCTGCCCCTCCACTTT.